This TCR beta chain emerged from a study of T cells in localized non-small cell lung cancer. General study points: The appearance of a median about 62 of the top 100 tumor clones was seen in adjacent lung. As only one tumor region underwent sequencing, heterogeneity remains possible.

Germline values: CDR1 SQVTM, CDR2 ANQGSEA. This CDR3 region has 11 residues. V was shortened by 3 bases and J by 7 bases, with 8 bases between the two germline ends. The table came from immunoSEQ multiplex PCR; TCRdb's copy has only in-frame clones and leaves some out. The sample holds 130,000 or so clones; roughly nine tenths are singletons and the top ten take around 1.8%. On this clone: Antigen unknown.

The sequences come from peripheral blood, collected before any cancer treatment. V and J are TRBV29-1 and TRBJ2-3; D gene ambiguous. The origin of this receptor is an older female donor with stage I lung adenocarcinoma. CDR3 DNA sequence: TGCAGCGTTGAGGAACGGAATACGCAGTATTTT. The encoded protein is CSVEERNTQYF.